Listed below are T cell receptor beta chains from one sample, sequenced in a study of T cell responses to AZD1222 COVID-19 vaccine. Repertoires were generated with immunoSEQ multiplex PCR, while TCRdb's copy carries only in-frame clones and drops some. The sample lists 100,000 to 150,000 clones, over 75% occurring once. Sequenced here: peripheral blood, sampled on day 0 of AZD1222 vaccination. The receptors here all came from an adult in good health. Both conserved end residues are part of each CDR3. A D gene is named only where the DNA matches it firmly. Not every row has a clone size; where given, it reads once, few, many or a size class.

V gene: TRBV27
clone size: NA
J gene: TRBJ2-7
D gene: TRBD2
CDR3 protein: CASSRLAGATYEQYF
CDR3 DNA: TGTGCCAGCAGCAGACTAGCGGGGGCGACATACGAGCAGTACTTC

V gene: TRBV2
clone size: NA
J gene: TRBJ1-1
D gene: NA
CDR3 protein: CASSSGEAFF
CDR3 DNA: TGTGCCAGCAGTTCGGGAGAAGCTTTCTTT

V gene: TRBV11-2
clone size: NA
J gene: TRBJ2-7
D gene: NA
CDR3 protein: CASSPQPLGKGYYEQYF
CDR3 DNA: TGTGCCAGCAGCCCGCAGCCCCTGGGTAAGGGATACTACGAGCAGTACTTC

V gene: TRBV18
clone size: NA
J gene: TRBJ2-3
D gene: TRBD2
CDR3 protein: CASSKGLAGGPDTQYF
CDR3 DNA: TGTGCCAGCTCAAAAGGACTAGCGGGGGGGCCAGATACGCAGTATTTT

V gene: TRBV4-2
clone size: NA
J gene: TRBJ1-1
D gene: NA
CDR3 protein: CASSQAQGEYEAFF
CDR3 DNA: TGTGCCAGCAGCCAAGCCCAGGGCGAGTATGAAGCTTTCTTT

V gene: TRBV7-2
clone size: NA
J gene: TRBJ2-5
D gene: NA
CDR3 protein: CASSFQLQETQYF
CDR3 DNA: TGTGCCAGCAGCTTCCAGTTACAAGAGACCCAGTACTTC

V gene: TRBV29-1
clone size: NA
J gene: TRBJ1-1
D gene: NA
CDR3 protein: CSVDGFGGAVGTEAFF
CDR3 DNA: TGCAGCGTTGATGGGTTCGGGGGGGCGGTCGGCACTGAAGCTTTCTTT

V gene: TRBV11-1
clone size: NA
J gene: TRBJ1-4
D gene: NA
CDR3 protein: CASSERQTYNEKLFF
CDR3 DNA: TGTGCCAGCAGCGAAAGACAGACCTATAATGAAAAACTGTTTTTT

V gene: TRBV6-5
clone size: once
J gene: TRBJ2-3
D gene: TRBD1
CDR3 protein: CASSSDRGHTDTQYF
CDR3 DNA: TGTGCCAGCAGCTCCGACAGGGGCCACACAGATACGCAGTATTTT

V gene: TRBV12-3/TRBV12-4
clone size: NA
J gene: TRBJ2-3
D gene: NA
CDR3 protein: CASKEGSTDTQYF
CDR3 DNA: TGTGCCAGCAAAGAGGGGTCAACAGATACGCAGTATTTT

V gene: TRBV15
clone size: NA
J gene: TRBJ1-2
D gene: NA
CDR3 protein: CATSRGHPVVTDGYTF
CDR3 DNA: TGTGCCACCAGCAGGGGACATCCCGTTGTTACGGATGGCTACACCTTC

V gene: TRBV7-9
clone size: NA
J gene: TRBJ1-5
D gene: NA
CDR3 protein: CASSPDNQPQHF
CDR3 DNA: TGTGCCAGCAGCCCTGACAATCAGCCCCAGCATTTT

V gene: TRBV7-9
clone size: NA
J gene: TRBJ2-3
D gene: NA
CDR3 protein: CASIQTTYADTQYF
CDR3 DNA: TGTGCCAGCATCCAGACTACTTACGCAGATACGCAGTATTTT

V gene: TRBV27
clone size: NA
J gene: TRBJ1-4
D gene: NA
CDR3 protein: CASSPQPRATNEKLFF
CDR3 DNA: TGTGCCAGCAGTCCACAACCTCGAGCAACTAATGAAAAACTGTTTTTT

V gene: TRBV6-6
clone size: NA
J gene: TRBJ2-3
D gene: NA
CDR3 protein: CASRGDSTDTQYF
CDR3 DNA: TGTGCCAGCAGGGGAGACAGCACAGATACGCAGTATTTT

V gene: TRBV11-3
clone size: NA
J gene: TRBJ2-7
D gene: NA
CDR3 protein: CASSPGLGQSGEQYF
CDR3 DNA: TGTGCCAGCAGCCCGGGGTTGGGACAATCGGGCGAGCAGTACTTC

V gene: TRBV12-5
clone size: NA
J gene: TRBJ2-3
D gene: NA
CDR3 protein: CASDYPGQPDTQYF
CDR3 DNA: TGTGCTAGTGATTACCCAGGACAACCAGATACGCAGTATTTT

V gene: TRBV7-9
clone size: NA
J gene: TRBJ1-2
D gene: NA
CDR3 protein: CASSLEDGYTF
CDR3 DNA: TGTGCCAGCAGCTTAGAGGATGGCTACACCTTC

V gene: TRBV5-4
clone size: NA
J gene: TRBJ2-5
D gene: NA
CDR3 protein: CASSLLAEETQYF
CDR3 DNA: TGTGCCAGCAGCTTGTTAGCGGAAGAGACCCAGTACTTC

V gene: TRBV28
clone size: NA
J gene: TRBJ1-1
D gene: TRBD1
CDR3 protein: CASSLGTGGGEAFF
CDR3 DNA: TGTGCCAGCAGTTTAGGGACAGGGGGCGGGGAAGCTTTCTTT

V gene: TRBV9
clone size: NA
J gene: TRBJ2-7
D gene: NA
CDR3 protein: CASSWGDFSYEQYF
CDR3 DNA: TGTGCCAGCAGCTGGGGGGACTTCTCCTACGAGCAGTACTTC

V gene: TRBV15
clone size: NA
J gene: TRBJ1-1
D gene: TRBD1
CDR3 protein: CATNTGVSTEAFF
CDR3 DNA: TGTGCCACGAACACAGGGGTGAGCACTGAAGCTTTCTTT

V gene: TRBV5-4
clone size: NA
J gene: TRBJ2-1
D gene: NA
CDR3 protein: CASSLRGGNEQFF
CDR3 DNA: TGTGCCAGCAGCCTCCGGGGTGGCAATGAGCAGTTCTTC

V gene: TRBV13
clone size: NA
J gene: TRBJ2-3
D gene: NA
CDR3 protein: CASSSPPVQLGGASTDTQYF
CDR3 DNA: TGTGCCAGCAGCTCCCCGCCAGTTCAGCTGGGGGGGGCTAGCACAGATACGCAGTATTTT

V gene: TRBV6-5
clone size: NA
J gene: TRBJ2-7
D gene: TRBD2
CDR3 protein: CASSPGGSYEQYF
CDR3 DNA: TGTGCCAGCAGCCCGGGGGGCTCCTACGAGCAGTACTTC

V gene: TRBV19
clone size: NA
J gene: TRBJ1-5
D gene: NA
CDR3 protein: CASSPVRNQPQHF
CDR3 DNA: TGTGCCAGTAGTCCGGTCCGCAATCAGCCCCAGCATTTT

V gene: TRBV6-2/TRBV6-3
clone size: NA
J gene: TRBJ1-5
D gene: NA
CDR3 protein: CASSYSGGPQPQHF
CDR3 DNA: TGTGCCAGCAGTTACTCGGGGGGCCCTCAGCCCCAGCATTTT

V gene: TRBV7-9
clone size: NA
J gene: TRBJ1-4
D gene: NA
CDR3 protein: CASSPQVEKLFF
CDR3 DNA: TGTGCCAGCAGCCCCCAAGTTGAAAAACTGTTTTTT

V gene: TRBV5-1
clone size: NA
J gene: TRBJ1-1
D gene: NA
CDR3 protein: CASSLQATSTEAFF
CDR3 DNA: TGCGCCAGCAGCTTGCAGGCGACGAGCACTGAAGCTTTCTTT

V gene: TRBV27
clone size: NA
J gene: TRBJ1-4
D gene: TRBD1
CDR3 protein: CASTKLQGARTNEKLFF
CDR3 DNA: TGTGCCAGCACCAAGTTACAGGGGGCGCGAACTAATGAAAAACTGTTTTTT

V gene: TRBV28
clone size: NA
J gene: TRBJ1-5
D gene: NA
CDR3 protein: CASSLYDSDQPQHF
CDR3 DNA: TGTGCCAGCAGTTTATACGACAGCGATCAGCCCCAGCATTTT

V gene: TRBV10-3
clone size: NA
J gene: TRBJ1-4
D gene: NA
CDR3 protein: CAISAQGTATNEKLFF
CDR3 DNA: TGTGCCATCAGTGCTCAGGGAACGGCAACTAATGAAAAACTGTTTTTT

V gene: TRBV2
clone size: NA
J gene: TRBJ1-5
D gene: TRBD1
CDR3 protein: CASRDRDRGRSQPQHF
CDR3 DNA: TGTGCCAGCAGAGACCGGGACAGGGGACGTAGTCAGCCCCAGCATTTT

V gene: TRBV6-4
clone size: NA
J gene: TRBJ2-7
D gene: NA
CDR3 protein: CASSPQPQNRAYEQYF
CDR3 DNA: TGTGCCAGCAGCCCACAACCCCAAAACAGAGCCTACGAGCAGTACTTC

V gene: TRBV11-2
clone size: NA
J gene: TRBJ1-6
D gene: TRBD1
CDR3 protein: CASSPRDRWNSPLHF
CDR3 DNA: TGTGCCAGCAGCCCTCGGGACAGATGGAATTCACCCCTCCACTTT

V gene: TRBV3-1/TRBV3-2
clone size: once
J gene: TRBJ1-6
D gene: NA
CDR3 protein: CASSQRRRNSPLHF
CDR3 DNA: TGTGCCAGCAGCCAAAGGCGAAGGAATTCACCCCTCCACTTT

V gene: TRBV4-1
clone size: NA
J gene: TRBJ2-7
D gene: NA
CDR3 protein: CASSARESYEQYF
CDR3 DNA: TGCGCCAGCAGCGCGAGGGAATCCTACGAGCAGTACTTC

V gene: TRBV29-1
clone size: NA
J gene: TRBJ2-3
D gene: NA
CDR3 protein: CSAEVNGGIPDTQYF
CDR3 DNA: TGCAGCGCCGAGGTTAATGGTGGGATCCCAGATACGCAGTATTTT

V gene: TRBV25-1
clone size: NA
J gene: TRBJ2-7
D gene: NA
CDR3 protein: CASSEYREASLYF
CDR3 DNA: TGTGCCAGCAGTGAATATAGGGAGGCTAGCTTGTACTTC

V gene: TRBV20-1
clone size: NA
J gene: TRBJ1-6
D gene: TRBD1
CDR3 protein: CSASRDSDNSPLHF
CDR3 DNA: TGCAGTGCTAGTAGGGACAGTGATAATTCACCCCTCCACTTT

V gene: TRBV14
clone size: NA
J gene: TRBJ2-1
D gene: NA
CDR3 protein: CASSPSKMGVNNEQFF
CDR3 DNA: TGTGCCAGCAGCCCCTCTAAGATGGGGGTAAACAATGAGCAGTTCTTC

V gene: TRBV11-1
clone size: NA
J gene: TRBJ1-4
D gene: NA
CDR3 protein: CASSVKGRKLFF
CDR3 DNA: TGTGCCAGCAGCGTAAAGGGAAGAAAACTGTTTTTT

V gene: TRBV19
clone size: NA
J gene: TRBJ2-3
D gene: NA
CDR3 protein: CASSMIWDTQYF
CDR3 DNA: TGTGCCAGTAGTATGATTTGGGATACGCAGTATTTT

V gene: TRBV7-9
clone size: NA
J gene: TRBJ2-3
D gene: TRBD2
CDR3 protein: CASSLWRGGPDTQYF
CDR3 DNA: TGTGCCAGCAGCTTATGGCGGGGGGGCCCGGATACGCAGTATTTT

V gene: TRBV10-3
clone size: NA
J gene: TRBJ2-2
D gene: TRBD2
CDR3 protein: CAISRTSDTGELFF
CDR3 DNA: TGTGCCATCAGCAGGACTAGCGACACCGGGGAGCTGTTTTTT

V gene: TRBV9
clone size: NA
J gene: TRBJ1-6
D gene: NA
CDR3 protein: CASSVGSSYNSPLHF
CDR3 DNA: TGTGCCAGCAGCGTTGGGAGCTCCTATAATTCACCCCTCCACTTT

V gene: TRBV11-3
clone size: NA
J gene: TRBJ2-2
D gene: TRBD1
CDR3 protein: CASSLYRDRVTGELFF
CDR3 DNA: TGTGCCAGCAGCTTATACCGGGACAGGGTCACCGGGGAGCTGTTTTTT

V gene: TRBV2
clone size: NA
J gene: TRBJ1-4
D gene: NA
CDR3 protein: CASSWDHNEKLFF
CDR3 DNA: TGTGCCAGCAGCTGGGATCATAATGAAAAACTGTTTTTT

V gene: TRBV19
clone size: NA
J gene: TRBJ2-7
D gene: NA
CDR3 protein: CASSVGFSYEQYF
CDR3 DNA: TGTGCCAGTAGTGTAGGGTTCTCCTACGAGCAGTACTTC

V gene: TRBV27
clone size: NA
J gene: TRBJ2-7
D gene: NA
CDR3 protein: CASSPSGTYEQYF
CDR3 DNA: TGTGCCAGCAGTCCCTCGGGGACCTACGAGCAGTACTTC

V gene: TRBV5-4
clone size: NA
J gene: TRBJ2-3
D gene: TRBD2
CDR3 protein: CASSGLKRGGTDTQYF
CDR3 DNA: TGTGCCAGCAGCGGTTTAAAGCGGGGGGGCACAGATACGCAGTATTTT

V gene: TRBV5-6
clone size: NA
J gene: TRBJ1-2
D gene: NA
CDR3 protein: CASSLVSPNYGYTF
CDR3 DNA: TGTGCCAGCAGCTTGGTCAGTCCTAACTATGGCTACACCTTC

V gene: TRBV2
clone size: NA
J gene: TRBJ2-7
D gene: NA
CDR3 protein: CASSEGTGLEQYF
CDR3 DNA: TGTGCCAGCAGTGAAGGGACCGGGCTAGAGCAGTACTTC

V gene: TRBV19
clone size: once
J gene: TRBJ2-5
D gene: TRBD1
CDR3 protein: CASSKGAGGETQYF
CDR3 DNA: TGTGCCAGTAGTAAGGGGGCAGGGGGAGAGACCCAGTACTTC

V gene: TRBV5-1
clone size: NA
J gene: TRBJ2-3
D gene: NA
CDR3 protein: CASSLMGQGGMDTQYF
CDR3 DNA: TGCGCCAGCAGCTTGATGGGGCAGGGGGGCATGGATACGCAGTATTTT

V gene: TRBV2
clone size: NA
J gene: TRBJ2-3
D gene: NA
CDR3 protein: CASSLQRALQTTDTQYF
CDR3 DNA: TGTGCCAGCAGTCTACAGCGGGCGCTTCAGACCACAGATACGCAGTATTTT

V gene: TRBV5-5
clone size: NA
J gene: TRBJ2-1
D gene: TRBD1
CDR3 protein: CASSTRGDSSYNEQFF
CDR3 DNA: TGTGCCAGCAGCACGAGAGGGGACAGCTCCTACAATGAGCAGTTCTTC

V gene: TRBV11-2
clone size: NA
J gene: TRBJ2-3
D gene: TRBD2
CDR3 protein: CASSLLGAGGTDTQYF
CDR3 DNA: TGTGCCAGCAGCTTACTGGGAGCGGGGGGCACAGATACGCAGTATTTT

V gene: TRBV5-5
clone size: NA
J gene: TRBJ1-5
D gene: TRBD1
CDR3 protein: CASSLRQGNQPQHF
CDR3 DNA: TGTGCCAGCAGCCTTCGACAGGGTAATCAGCCCCAGCATTTT